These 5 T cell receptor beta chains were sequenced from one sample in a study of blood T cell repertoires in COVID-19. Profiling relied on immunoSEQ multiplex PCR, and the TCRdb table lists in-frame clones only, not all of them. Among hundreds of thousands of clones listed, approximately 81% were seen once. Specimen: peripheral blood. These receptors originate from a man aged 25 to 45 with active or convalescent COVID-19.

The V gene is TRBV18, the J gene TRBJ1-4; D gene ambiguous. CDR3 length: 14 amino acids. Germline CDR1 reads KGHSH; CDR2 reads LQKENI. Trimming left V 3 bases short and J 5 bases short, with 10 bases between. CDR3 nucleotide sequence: TGTGCCAGCTCACCGAGGACTGGAAATGAAAAACTGTTTTTT. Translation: CASSPRTGNEKLFF.

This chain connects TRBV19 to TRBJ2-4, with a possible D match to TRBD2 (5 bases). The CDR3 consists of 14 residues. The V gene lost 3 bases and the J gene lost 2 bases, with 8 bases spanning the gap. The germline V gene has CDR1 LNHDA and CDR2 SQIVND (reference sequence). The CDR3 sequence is CASSIEGSKNIQYF. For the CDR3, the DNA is TGTGCCAGTAGTATCGAGGGATCCAAAAACATTCAGTACTTC.

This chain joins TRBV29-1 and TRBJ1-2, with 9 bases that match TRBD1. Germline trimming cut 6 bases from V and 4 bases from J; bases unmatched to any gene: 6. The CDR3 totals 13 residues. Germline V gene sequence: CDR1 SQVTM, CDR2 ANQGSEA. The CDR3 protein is CSVDRGFGYGYTF. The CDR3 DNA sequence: TGCAGCGTAGACAGGGGGTTTGGCTATGGCTACACCTTC.

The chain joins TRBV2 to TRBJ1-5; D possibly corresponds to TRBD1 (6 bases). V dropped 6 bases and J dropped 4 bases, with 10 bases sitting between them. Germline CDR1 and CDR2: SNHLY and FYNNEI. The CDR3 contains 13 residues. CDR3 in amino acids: CASRETGNQPQHF. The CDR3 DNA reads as TGTGCCAGCAGGGAAACAGGGAATCAGCCCCAGCATTTT.

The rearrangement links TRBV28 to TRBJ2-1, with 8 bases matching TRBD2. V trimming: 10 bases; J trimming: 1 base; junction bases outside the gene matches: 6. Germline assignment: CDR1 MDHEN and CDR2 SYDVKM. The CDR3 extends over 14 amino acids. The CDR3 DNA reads TGTGCCACCCGGGGGGGCTCGTCCTACAATGAGCAGTTCTTC. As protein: CATRGGSSYNEQFF.